This T cell receptor (beta chain) was identified during a study of blood T cell repertoires in COVID-19. Study information: Samples representing acute and convalescent COVID-19 were sourced from the United States, Italy and Spain.

In its sample, this clone was seen once. The CDR3 is 15 residues long. V shed 0 bases and J shed 7 bases, with 13 bases lying between them. CDR1 MNHEY and CDR2 SMNVEV come from the germline V gene (reference sequence). The assay was immunoSEQ multiplex PCR, and TCRdb's table has in-frame clones only and misses some. Of around 110,000 clones listed, approximately 87% are singletons. Sequenced sample: peripheral blood. The clonotype originates from a man aged 25-45 years with acute or convalescent COVID-19. The chain combines TRBV27 with TRBJ1-3; possibly TRBD1 for D (5 bases). This CDR3 is CASSLSRQGGNTIYF. CDR3 sequence (DNA): TGTGCCAGCAGTTTATCGCGGCAGGGTGGGAACACCATATATTTT.